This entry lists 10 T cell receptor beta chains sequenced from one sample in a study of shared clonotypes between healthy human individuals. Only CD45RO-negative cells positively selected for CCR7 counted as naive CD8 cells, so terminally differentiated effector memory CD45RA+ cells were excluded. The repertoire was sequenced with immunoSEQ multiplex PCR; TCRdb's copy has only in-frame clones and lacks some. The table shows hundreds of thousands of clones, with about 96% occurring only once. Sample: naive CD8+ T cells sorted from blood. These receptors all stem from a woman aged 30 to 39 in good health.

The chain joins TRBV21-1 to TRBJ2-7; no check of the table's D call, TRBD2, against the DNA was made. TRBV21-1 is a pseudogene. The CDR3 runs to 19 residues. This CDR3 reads CASSNLGLAGGSCPYEQYF. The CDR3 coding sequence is TGTGCCAGCAGCAACCTGGGACTAGCGGGAGGTTCGTGTCCCTACGAGCAGTACTTC.

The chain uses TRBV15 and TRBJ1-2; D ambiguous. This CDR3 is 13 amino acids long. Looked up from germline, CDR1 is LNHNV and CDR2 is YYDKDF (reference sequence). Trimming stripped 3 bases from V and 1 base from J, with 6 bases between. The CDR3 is CATSSDNNYGYTF. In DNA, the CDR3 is TGTGCCACCAGCAGTGACAATAACTATGGCTACACCTTC.

CDR3 nucleotides: TGTGCCAGTAGTTCACTTTACGAGTACCAAGAGACCCAGTACTTC. It yields the protein CASSSLYEYQETQYF. The V gene is TRBV19, the J gene TRBJ2-5; D remains unclear. The CDR3 extends over 15 amino acids. With 5 bases removed from V and 0 bases from J, the gap between germline ends came to 13 bases. Per germline, CDR1 LNHDA and CDR2 SQIVND (reference sequence).

The CDR3 coding sequence is TGTGCCAGCCACCCCGATCCCAAGATGACTCCCTACGAGCAGTACTTC. Encoded protein: CASHPDPKMTPYEQYF. This chain connects TRBV19 to TRBJ2-7; D ambiguous. The V gene's germline CDR1 is LNHDA and CDR2 SQIVND (reference sequence). The CDR3 is 16 residues long. V dropped 9 bases and J dropped 2 bases, with 23 bases sitting between them.

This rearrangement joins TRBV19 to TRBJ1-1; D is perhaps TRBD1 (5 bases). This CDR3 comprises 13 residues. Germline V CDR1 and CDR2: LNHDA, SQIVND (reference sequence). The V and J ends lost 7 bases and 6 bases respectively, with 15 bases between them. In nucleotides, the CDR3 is TGTGCCAGTAAAGCGGGGTGGGGCGCTGAAGCTTTCTTT. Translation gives CASKAGWGAEAFF.

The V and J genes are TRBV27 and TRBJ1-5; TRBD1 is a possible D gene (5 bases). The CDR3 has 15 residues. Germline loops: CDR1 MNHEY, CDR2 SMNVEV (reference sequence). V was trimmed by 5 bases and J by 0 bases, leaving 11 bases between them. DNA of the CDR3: TGTGCCAGCAGTCCACAGACAGTTAGCAATCAGCCCCAGCATTTT. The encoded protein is CASSPQTVSNQPQHF.

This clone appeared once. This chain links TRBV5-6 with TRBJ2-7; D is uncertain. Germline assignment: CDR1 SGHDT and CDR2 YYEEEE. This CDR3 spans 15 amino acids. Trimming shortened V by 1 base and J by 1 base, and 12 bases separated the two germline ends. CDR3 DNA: TGTGCCAGCAGCTTGAGTCCGGGTTCTTCCTACGAGCAGTACTTC. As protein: CASSLSPGSSYEQYF.

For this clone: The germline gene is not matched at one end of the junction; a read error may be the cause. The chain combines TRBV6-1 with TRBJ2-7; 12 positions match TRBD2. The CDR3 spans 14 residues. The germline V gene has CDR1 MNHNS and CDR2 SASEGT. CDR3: CASRETSGSDEQYF. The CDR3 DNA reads TGCGCCAGCAGGGAGACTAGCGGGAGTGACGAGCAGTACTTC.

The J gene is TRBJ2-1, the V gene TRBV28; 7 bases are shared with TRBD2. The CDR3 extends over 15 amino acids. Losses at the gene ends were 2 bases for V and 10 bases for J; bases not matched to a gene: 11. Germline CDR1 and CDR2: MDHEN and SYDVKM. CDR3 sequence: CASSLGRLAQFEQFF. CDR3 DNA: TGTGCCAGCAGTTTAGGCAGACTAGCCCAATTCGAGCAGTTCTTC.

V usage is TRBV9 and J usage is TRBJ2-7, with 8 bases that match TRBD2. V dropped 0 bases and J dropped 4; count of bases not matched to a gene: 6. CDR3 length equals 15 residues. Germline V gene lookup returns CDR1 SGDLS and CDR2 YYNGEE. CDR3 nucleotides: TGTGCCAGCAGCGTAGCCTTCAGCGGGAGTTACGAGCAGTACTTC. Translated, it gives CASSVAFSGSYEQYF.